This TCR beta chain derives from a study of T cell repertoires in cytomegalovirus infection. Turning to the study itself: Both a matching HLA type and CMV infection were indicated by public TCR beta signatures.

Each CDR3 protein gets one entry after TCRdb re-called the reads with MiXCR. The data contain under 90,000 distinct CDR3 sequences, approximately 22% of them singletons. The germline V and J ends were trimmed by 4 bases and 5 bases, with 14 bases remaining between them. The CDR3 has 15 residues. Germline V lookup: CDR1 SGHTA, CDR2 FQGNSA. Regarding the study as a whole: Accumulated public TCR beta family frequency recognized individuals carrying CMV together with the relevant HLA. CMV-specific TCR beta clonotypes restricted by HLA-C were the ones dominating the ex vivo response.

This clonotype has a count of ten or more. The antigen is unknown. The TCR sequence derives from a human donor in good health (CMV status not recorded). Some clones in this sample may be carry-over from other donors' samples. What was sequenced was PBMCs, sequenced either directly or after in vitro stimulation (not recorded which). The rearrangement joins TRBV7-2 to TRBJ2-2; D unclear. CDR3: CASSSRTEITGELFF. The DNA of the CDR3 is TGTGCCAGCAGCTCCCGAACGGAGATAACCGGGGAGCTGTTTTTT.